This T cell receptor beta chain was sequenced for a study of cytomegalovirus exposure and HLA in healthy donors (TCRdb year 2017). About the study as a whole: According to an earlier analysis of a few hundred of the donors, about 179 million T cells yielded over 90 million unique TCR beta sequences and about 300 Gb of sequence data. Around 300 gigabases of sequencing data and 80 million or so unique TCR sequences were included in an early release covering about 700 HLA-typed donors. Of the approximately 400 genotyped donors, over 70% fell in the genetic ancestry cluster associated with self-reported Caucasian donors. The study aimed to test whether cataloging public T cell receptors could reveal signatures of past pathogen exposure. The T cell repertoires of 666 subjects were profiled by immunosequencing and related to cytomegalovirus serostatus. In addition to the first cohort of hundreds of subjects, a separate validation cohort of 100 to 150 different subjects was used. To predict cytomegalovirus infection status, the study combined high-throughput TCR immunosequencing, statistical association of individual TCRs with disease status, and machine learning. In a later analysis, previously published TCR beta repertoires from 670 or so donors were re-analyzed and high-resolution HLA genotyping was added so that TCR occurrence patterns could be studied. Rather than drawing on any new phenotypic data, the later analysis identified candidate immune exposures from TCR beta sequences and the way those sequences occurred across donors. An earlier analysis of roughly 600 of the donors used high-throughput TCR beta sequencing to judge whether each TCR beta V gene segment behaved as functional or pseudogenic. Alongside the repertoire data, information on donor age, sex, ethnicity and CMV serostatus was compiled. In a later genetic analysis, genome-wide SNP genotypes for about three fifths of the 666 donors were used, and that subset was treated as a discovery cohort. All discovery cohort repertoires had been generated using a single sequencing platform. HLA typing included class I and class II loci at four-digit resolution. The number of typed donors differed by locus: about 620-640 for A, B, C, DRB1 and DQB1; 500 to 550 for DQA1; 606 for DPA1; and approximately 450 for DPB1. Roughly five DR-DQ haplotypes were handled as single units for association and clustering, since linkage in the cohort was strong. Across around 400 genotyped donors of the cohort, an average of about 240,000 unique TCR beta nucleotide sequences per donor were sequenced, and 15% to 20% of those sequences were non-productive.

The cohort was made up of several hundred healthy bone marrow donors. Cohort members were all nominally healthy when sampled, although unrecorded immune exposures were likely present. The donor was CMV seronegative and was included in the group of a few hundred seronegative cohort members. Every donor gave a peripheral blood sample, and the peripheral blood mononuclear cells from that sample were used for TCR beta sequencing. The Qiagen DNeasy Blood Extraction Kit was used to extract genomic DNA from the blood cell samples. V has 4 bases trimmed and J has 6 bases trimmed; junction bases matching no gene number 5. Taken from cysteine to phenylalanine, the CDR3 has 15 residues. Only the CDR3 DNA stays, 45 bases, in frame from base 1. CDR1 and CDR2, looked up from the germline V gene (reference sequence), are SGHKS and YYEKEE. Study-level results and caveats: A later analysis found that TCR association rates varied across HLA loci, with DRB1 alleles showing the most associated TCRs and HLA-C alleles the fewest. The study gave a list of around 170 TCR beta chains associated with cytomegalovirus. Several of the top co-occurrence clusters appeared to be linked to parvovirus B19, influenza, CMV and Epstein-Barr virus, according to a later analysis. Because some donors lacked HLA typing at each locus, the association tests relied only on the typed subset. In a later genetic analysis, a missense DCLRE1C variant was associated with V-gene and J-gene trimming of TCR beta chains, and the association was replicated in an independent cohort. Assigning TCR associations to individual alleles was difficult when HLA alleles, especially DR and DQ, strongly co-occurred. In a later genetic analysis, fewer N-insertions in productive TCRs were reported among donors in an Asian-associated ancestry cluster than the roughly 700-donor mean. The only immune exposure information available for the cohort was CMV serostatus. The cohort was sequenced for TCR beta chains only, and without alpha or paired-chain data the features that could be detected were limited. Specific HLA alleles were associated with 16,951 TCR beta sequences at a false discovery rate of 0.05 in a later analysis. A further reported finding was that TCR beta sequences accurately predicted the HLA-A and HLA-B alleles for most subjects in the first cohort. The presence/absence analyses assumed that sequencing depth was roughly uniform across donors, and that assumption may not be true. In an earlier analysis of roughly 560 of the donors, most TCR beta V segments were observed in productive rearrangements about 87% or about 30% of the time, broadly matching IMGT annotations. Correlated functional status among segregating V segments might reflect linkage disequilibrium, but an unknown experimental factor could not be ruled out. In a later analysis, HLA-associated TCR beta chains showed more clonal expansion and lower generation probabilities than non-associated chains that were equally common. Because counts were too low, approximately 18 rarely observed V segments, including chromosome 9 orphons, were excluded from the earlier analysis of some 540 of the donors. Some IMGT-functional V segments, including TRBV6-2 and TRBV6-3, could not be told apart with the 87-base-pair reads, so those segments were excluded. According to a later analysis, most CMV-associated TCR beta chains appeared to be HLA-restricted, and the HLA associations seemed to be driven largely by CMV exposure. In vitro tests confirmed that three of the cytomegalovirus-associated TCR beta chains recognize cytomegalovirus antigens. The sequencing pipeline was judged likely to have produced a cluster of highly shared sequence variants as a technical artifact. In both the original and validation cohorts, the classifier was reported to diagnose cytomegalovirus status with high specificity and sensitivity. The authors suggested that the approach could potentially be extended to other disease states and immunological phenotypes. Most TCR sequences were observed very rarely across donors, whereas some public TCRs were present in many individuals.

Notes on this clone: Its antigen remains undetermined. No per-base quality is available; no much larger clone lies one base away.

The library was obtained by the immunoSEQ multiplex PCR assay. The multiplex PCR relied on a mix of 60 forward primers for TCR Vbeta segments and 13 reverse primers for TCR Jbeta segments. A multiplex PCR assay on genomic DNA amplified the CDR3 region of rearranged TCR beta genes. On the Illumina HiSeq System, the amplified TCR beta libraries were sequenced as 87-base-pair reads. Processing in the source paper ran as follows. A later analysis counted about 76 million unique TCR beta chains across the 640 or so repertoires, and approximately 11 million of these chains were shared by at least two donors. To remove PCR and sequencing errors, raw reads were error-corrected and collapsed into unique sequences using a nearest-neighbor algorithm that merged closely related sequences. V, D and J gene segments were assigned by aligning CDR3 sequences to IMGT reference sequences. For a sequence to be retained, a match of at least six nucleotides was required to both a V gene segment and a J gene segment. A rearrangement was called productive if the CDR3 had no stop codons and remained in frame with V and J, and every other rearrangement was called non-productive. CDR3 was defined according to IMGT convention as the region running from the second conserved V-encoded cysteine to the conserved J-encoded phenylalanine. Sequences without an unambiguous match to a single V gene segment were excluded from the earlier analysis of about 640 of the donors. An earlier analysis of 587 of the donors called V segments functional above 56.7% productive rearrangements and segregating when the between-donor standard deviation exceeded 5%. A statistical classification framework was built for diagnosing cytomegalovirus status from the catalog of TCR beta chain sequences. V and J gene assignment, in a later analysis, came from comparing TCR nucleotide sequences with IMGT/GENE-DB human TR gene sequences. In a later analysis, CDR3 sequences and most-parsimonious VDJ recombination scenarios were assigned using the TCRdist pipeline. In a later analysis, each TCR beta chain was defined by its CDR3 amino acid sequence together with its V-gene family, and reads without a unique V-gene family were excluded. A later analysis removed roughly 590 highly shared, low-generation-probability nucleotide sequences to deal with suspected cross-contamination and a sequencing artifact. In a later analysis, a clonal expansion index was calculated for each public chain from normalized within-repertoire ranks of inferred template counts. In a later analysis, generation probabilities were computed using a VDJ recombination model fitted to out-of-frame rearrangements, and the results were checked against IGoR. In a later analysis, TCR-TCR, TCR-HLA and TCR-CMV co-occurrence was scored with hypergeometric tests, and a repertoire-size bias correction was applied to TCR pairs. A later analysis estimated false discovery rates by permuting HLA or CMV assignments 20 times. In a later analysis, co-occurring TCRs were grouped with DBSCAN, and TCRdist sequence similarity was added when clustering was performed within HLA-allele-positive subsets. Repertoires with fewer than 30,000 or more than 120,000 public chains, plus five repertoires with anomalous nucleotide sharing, were excluded from co-occurrence clustering. Not all clones reach the TCRdb copy of this immuneACCESS table, which keeps in-frame sequences only. Checked studies attribute under half of the gap to unresolved V genes and leave the rest unexplained. V, J and clone size are those of that table, while D and trimming were read from the DNA. The sample profile shows 120,000 to 150,000 clones; under 80% of them were found once. The leading ten clones occupy 2.8% of the sample.

This chain is built from TRBV5-5 and TRBJ1-6; the junction holds 9 bases that match TRBD1. Sequencing was done on a sample of PBMCs. The origin of this receptor is a male donor in good health and CMV-seronegative. The DNA sequence is given as TGTGCCAGCAGCCGGGACAGGGAGGTTAATTCACCCCTCCACTTT. This is translated as CASSRDREVNSPLHF.